Below, 25 T cell receptor beta chains from the same sample are listed, as sequenced in a study of T cells after yellow fever vaccination. TCRdb re-analysed the 5' RACE reads in MiXCR, keeping a single row per CDR3 protein. This table has over 300,000 distinct CDR3 sequences, roughly 4% appearing once. Source: PBMCs, taken 5 days after the yellow fever booster vaccination. Source of these receptors: a man between 18 and 29 years old who received the YFV17D yellow fever vaccine.

The rearrangement uses TRBV21-1 and TRBJ2-3; the tabulated D call, TRBD2, remains unverified against the DNA. TRBV21-1 corresponds to a pseudogene. The CDR3 contains 16 residues. CDR3 in amino acids: CASSKCLAGALDTQYF. The DNA for the CDR3 is TGTGCCAGCAGCAAATGTCTAGCGGGGGCGTTAGATACGCAGTATTTT.

In its sample, this clonotype was seen many times. The V gene is TRBV12-3 or TRBV12-4, the J gene TRBJ2-3; weak D call: TRBD2 (5 bases). The ends were cut back, 2 bases at V and 3 bases at J, with 9 bases in the middle. The CDR3 spans 14 residues. The CDR3: CASSLYGVTDTQYF. CDR3 DNA sequence: TGTGCCAGCAGTTTATACGGGGTTACAGATACGCAGTATTTT.

This chain connects TRBV20-1 to TRBJ1-5; D uncertain. Trimming took off 3 bases at V and 0 bases at J, with 9 bases between the two ends. Germline CDR1 is DFQATT and CDR2 is SNEGSKA (reference sequence). The CDR3 contains 14 residues. In DNA form, the CDR3 reads TGCAGTGCTAGGGTCCGTTTTAGCAATCAGCCCCAGCATTTT. Translated: CSARVRFSNQPQHF.

In its sample, this clonotype was seen a few times. The chain has TRBV24-1 and TRBJ2-2; TRBD1 matches 10 bases. Trimming at V came to 4 bases and at J to 5 bases, leaving 6 bases not matched to a gene. The CDR3 is made up of 16 amino acids. Germline V gene lookup returns CDR1 KGHDR and CDR2 SFDVKD. The CDR3: CATSDAGTGVTGELFF. The CDR3 DNA reads as TGTGCCACCAGTGACGCCGGGACAGGGGTAACCGGGGAGCTGTTTTTT.

Ten or more counts support this clonotype. CDR3 region: CASSLELPSGSYNEQFF. The CDR3 nucleotides are TGCGCCAGCAGCTTGGAGCTGCCTAGCGGCTCCTACAATGAGCAGTTCTTC. This chain uses TRBV5-1 with TRBJ2-1; the match to TRBD2 covers 7 bases. The J segment lost 0 bases and the V segment lost 0 bases, leaving 6 bases of the junction unmatched. The CDR3 covers 17 residues. Germline V gene data show CDR1 as SGHRS and CDR2 as YFSETQ.

The sample holds a few counts of this clonotype. The CDR3 spells CASSLLPPARDEQFF. CDR3 nucleotide sequence: TGTGCCAGCAGTTTACTCCCGCCGGCTCGGGATGAGCAGTTCTTC. The J gene is TRBJ2-1, the V gene TRBV6-2 or TRBV6-3; D gene ambiguous. V lost 4 bases to trimming and J lost 8 bases, with 18 bases between them. CDR3 length equals 15 residues. The V gene's germline CDR1 is MNHEY and CDR2 SVGEGT.

This clonotype was detected a few times. This rearrangement joins TRBV6-5 to TRBJ1-4, with 9 bases identical to TRBD1. Germline V gives CDR1 MNHEY, CDR2 SVGAGI. CDR3 length: 15 residues. V lost 7 bases to trimming and J lost 7 bases; unmatched junction nucleotides: 10. CDR3 residues: CASKDGTGRSEKLFF. As DNA, the CDR3 is TGTGCCAGCAAAGACGGGACAGGGCGTAGTGAAAAACTGTTTTTT.

This clonotype appeared a few times. The chain links TRBV27 to TRBJ1-4, with 7 bases identical to TRBD1. V dropped 6 bases and J dropped 0; count of bases not matched to a gene: 1. The CDR3 consists of 14 residues. The germline V gene has CDR1 MNHEY and CDR2 SMNVEV (reference sequence). CDR3 DNA sequence: TGTGCCAGCAGGGGGACAGCAACTAATGAAAAACTGTTTTTT. Translation: CASRGTATNEKLFF.

This chain joins TRBV5-1 and TRBJ2-1; 7 nucleotides align to TRBD2. Per germline, CDR1 SGHRS and CDR2 YFSETQ. V was pared by 4 bases and J by 7 bases, with 17 bases of the junction left unmatched. The CDR3 spans 17 residues. The CDR3: CASSLPLLSGGENEQFF. The CDR3 DNA sequence: TGCGCCAGCAGCCTCCCCCTCCTTAGTGGGGGGGAGAATGAGCAGTTCTTC.

This clonotype showed up just a few times. The rearrangement joins TRBV4-1 to TRBJ1-2; no firm D call. Germline assignment: CDR1 MGHRA and CDR2 YSYEKL. The length of the CDR3 is 18 residues. With 1 base removed from V and 2 bases from J, the gap between germline ends came to 20 bases. CDR3 DNA: TGCGCCAGCAGCCAAGTTAACCCTCTCGGGGTAGGGAACTATGGCTACACCTTC. Translating gives CASSQVNPLGVGNYGYTF.

This clonotype came up a few times. In DNA form, the CDR3 reads TGTGCCAGCAGCTCGGCGTTGGGCAATGAGCAGTTCTTC. Protein product: CASSSALGNEQFF. The chain employs TRBV11-2 and TRBJ2-1, with D unclear. The V gene lost 4 bases and the J gene lost 6 bases, with 10 bases spanning the gap. This CDR3 comprises 13 residues. Germline assignment: CDR1 SGHAT and CDR2 FQNNGV.

A few counts support this clonotype. The chain uses TRBV27 and TRBJ2-2; 7 bases line up with TRBD1. The CDR3 totals 15 residues. The ends lost 2 bases at V and 5 bases at J; junction bases unmatched: 5. Germline V CDR1 and CDR2: MNHEY, SMNVEV (reference sequence). CDR3 coding DNA: TGTGCCAGCAGTTTAAACAGGGGCGAGACCGGGGAGCTGTTTTTT. Encoded protein: CASSLNRGETGELFF.

The chain has TRBV15 and TRBJ2-7; D tentatively fits TRBD1 or TRBD2 (5 bases each). The CDR3 is 13 amino acids. Germline V gene data show CDR1 as LNHNV and CDR2 as YYDKDF (reference sequence). Trimming took off 0 bases at V and 9 bases at J, with 12 bases between the two ends. The CDR3 protein is CATSRDRGARQYF. The CDR3 region has the DNA TGTGCCACCAGCAGAGATAGAGGGGCCAGGCAGTACTTC.

This clonotype has at least ten counts. This chain links TRBV5-6 with TRBJ1-2; unclear D gene. Trimming took off 4 bases at V and 5 bases at J, with 9 bases between the two ends. CDR3 length: 12 residues. Germline CDR1 reads SGHDT; CDR2 reads YYEEEE. The DNA of the CDR3 is TGTGCCAGCAGCCCGCTGGGGTATGGCTACACCTTC. This codes for CASSPLGYGYTF.

This clonotype was counted many times. This chain connects TRBV5-1 to TRBJ2-2; the D gene is possibly TRBD2 (6 bases). The CDR3 consists of 14 residues. The V end lost 0 bases, the J end lost 6 bases, and 9 bases lay between the germline ends. Germline CDR1 SGHRS, CDR2 YFSETQ. As DNA, the CDR3 is TGCGCCAGCAGCTTGGGAGCTAGCGCCGGGGAGCTGTTTTTT. It encodes CASSLGASAGELFF. Drawing the rest from reference TRBV5-1 and TRBJ2-2, the complete variable domain is KAGVTQTPRYLIKTRGQQVTLSCSPISGHRSVSWYQQTPGQGLQFLFEYFSETQRNKGNFPGRFSGRQFSNSRSEMNVSTLELGDSALYLCASSLGASAGELFFGEGSRLTVL.

The sample holds many counts of this clonotype. The chain recombines TRBV19 with TRBJ1-6; D gene uncertain. Germline CDR1 and CDR2: LNHDA and SQIVND (reference sequence). The germline V and J ends were trimmed by 6 bases and 0 bases, with 18 bases remaining between them. The CDR3 spans 18 residues. CDR3 sequence: CASRASSVRSSYNSPLHF. The CDR3 coding sequence is TGTGCCAGTAGGGCCTCGAGTGTTCGGAGCTCCTATAATTCACCCCTCCACTTT.

In this sample, this clonotype turned up many times. V is TRBV9 and J is TRBJ2-5; 8 positions agree with TRBD1. Germline assignment: CDR1 SGDLS and CDR2 YYNGEE. V trimming: 3 bases; J trimming: 5 bases; junction bases outside the gene matches: 6. The CDR3 runs 14 residues. In DNA, the CDR3 is TGTGCCAGCAGCGAGGGACAGGCGTCTGAGACCCAGTACTTC. It encodes CASSEGQASETQYF.

The genes are TRBV5-1 and TRBJ1-1, with D possibly being TRBD1 (6 bases). The germline V gene has CDR1 SGHRS and CDR2 YFSETQ. CDR3 length equals 17 residues. V was pared by 3 bases and J by 0 bases, with 18 bases between. The CDR3 here is CASSSNLIRQVNTEAFF. As DNA, the CDR3 is TGCGCCAGCAGCTCCAACTTGATCCGACAGGTGAACACTGAAGCTTTCTTT.

The CDR3 DNA sequence: TGTGCCAGCAGCTTAGACGGGGACACTGAAGCTTTCTTT. It specifies CASSLDGDTEAFF. The chain links TRBV7-2 to TRBJ1-1; D unclear. Germline loops: CDR1 SGHTA, CDR2 FQGNSA. The CDR3 runs 13 residues. The V gene lost 1 base and the J gene lost 3 bases, with 6 bases spanning the gap.

Points on this clonotype: This clone may be a read error of a much larger clone one base away. The chain is built from TRBV3-1 and TRBJ2-5, with 8 bases that match TRBD2. From germline, CDR1 is LGHDT and CDR2 YNNKEL (reference sequence). The CDR3 has 15 residues. In DNA form, the CDR3 reads TGTGCCAGCAGCCACGCCGACGGGGGGGATGAGACCGAGTACTTC. Translated: CASSHADGGDETEYF.

This clonotype has more than one count but fewer than ten. The chain couples TRBV5-6 to TRBJ2-5; D is unresolved. This CDR3 has 12 amino acids. V was pared by 8 bases and J by 3 bases, with 11 bases between. From germline, CDR1 is SGHDT and CDR2 YYEEEE. For the CDR3, the DNA is TGTGCCAGGAGACGGATGAAAGAGACCCAGTACTTC. Translation: CARRRMKETQYF.

This clonotype was observed a handful of times. The V gene is TRBV24-1, the J gene TRBJ2-3; TRBD1 agrees at 7 bases. Germline V gives CDR1 KGHDR, CDR2 SFDVKD. CDR3 length equals 15 residues. J gave up 2 bases and V 3 bases, and 4 bases lay outside the gene matches. As DNA, the CDR3 is TGTGCCACCAGTGATCACAGGGGTACCACAGATACGCAGTATTTT. It translates to CATSDHRGTTDTQYF.

The chain has TRBV29-1 and TRBJ1-2; maybe TRBD1 (6 bases). The V and J ends lost 4 bases and 8 bases respectively, with 14 bases between them. The CDR3 extends over 12 amino acids. Germline V gene sequence: CDR1 SQVTM, CDR2 ANQGSEA. The CDR3 nucleotides are TGCAGCGTTGCTGACAAGGGGGGCGGCTACACCTTC. Translated, it gives CSVADKGGGYTF.

The sample holds a few counts of this clonotype. This sequence joins TRBV21-1 and TRBJ1-5. TRBV21-1 is classified as a pseudogene. The CDR3 extends over 17 amino acids. CDR3 region: CASSNEPQGLPDQPQHF. DNA for the CDR3: TGTGCCAGCAGCAATGAACCTCAGGGCCTCCCAGATCAGCCCCAGCATTTT.

The rearrangement joins TRBV20-1 to TRBJ1-1; 8 positions agree with TRBD1. The germline gives CDR1 DFQATT, CDR2 SNEGSKA (reference sequence). J lost 5 bases, V lost 4 bases, and 6 bases had no gene match. The CDR3 sequence is 13 residues long. In DNA, the CDR3 is TGCAGTGCTACGATCACAGGGGGAACTGAAGCTTTCTTT. This sequence encodes CSATITGGTEAFF.